Below, 5 T cell receptor beta chains from the same sample are listed, as sequenced in a study of vaccination and CD4 T cells after COVID-19. These receptors' antigens are unknown. The Oncomine TCR Beta short-read assay was applied to DNA of cultured CD4+ T cells. TCRdb independently ran MiXCR on the PCR reads; one entry per CDR3 protein. The sample records nearly 10,000 distinct CDR3 sequences, 35% to 40% being singletons. Treatment denoted: roughly ten-day PBMC culture with coronavirus spike peptide pools or control peptides (ViraFEST assay). Investigators obtained the unexposed donor's CD4+ T cells before the COVID-19 pandemic (2011-2018). The sample taken for sequencing was CD4+ T cells from blood, cultured in vitro. These receptors all come from a human donor in good health.

Only one count was recorded for this clonotype. The V gene is TRBV2, the J gene TRBJ2-3; the D is unclear. Trimming left V 6 bases short and J 2 bases short, with 6 bases between. CDR1 and CDR2 from the germline V gene are SNHLY and FYNNEI. This CDR3 spans 12 amino acids. The CDR3 loop is CASRITTDTQYF. For the CDR3, the DNA is TGTGCCAGCAGGATCACCACAGATACGCAGTATTTT.

The gene calls are TRBV25-1 and TRBJ1-1, with D perhaps matching TRBD1 (6 bases). V was pared by 5 bases and J by 3 bases, with 7 bases between. The CDR3 spans 12 residues. Germline V gene sequence: CDR1 MGHDK, CDR2 SYGVNS. The CDR3: CASSHRDTEAFF. In DNA form, the CDR3 reads TGTGCCAGCAGTCACAGGGACACTGAAGCTTTCTTT.

This rearrangement joins TRBV28 to TRBJ2-2; TRBD2 matches 9 bases. CDR3 length: 15 residues. Trimming took 2 bases from V and 6 from J; bases not matched to a gene: 4. CDR1 is MDHEN and CDR2 is SYDVKM in the germline V gene. The CDR3 loop is CASSLALAGPGELFF. CDR3 coding DNA: TGTGCCAGCAGTTTAGCCCTAGCGGGGCCCGGGGAGCTGTTTTTT. Variable domain in full (rest from reference TRBV28 and TRBJ2-2): DVKVTQSSRYLVKRTGEKVFLECVQDMDHENMFWYRQDPGLGLRLIYFSYDVKMKEKGDIPEGYSVSREKKERFSLILESASTNQTSMYLCASSLALAGPGELFFGEGSRLTVL.

The chain is built from TRBV7-7 and TRBJ2-7; 9 bases map to TRBD1. Germline V gene lookup returns CDR1 SSHAT and CDR2 FNYEAQ (reference sequence). The CDR3 has 13 residues. CDR3 sequence (DNA): TGTGCGGAGCCATGGGACAGGGTCGACGAGCAGTACTTC. This encodes CAEPWDRVDEQYF.

This clonotype appeared once. Mismatch with germline at one junction end may stem from a read error. The V gene is TRBV25-1, the J gene TRBJ1-1, with D possibly matching TRBD1 (6 bases). The CDR3 has 13 residues. The V gene's germline CDR1 is MGHDK and CDR2 SYGVNS. The CDR3 loop is CASSSNPRGETFF. The CDR3 DNA is TGTGCCAGCAGTTCCAACCCCAGGGGTGAAACTTTCTTT. The variable domain in full, with the rest retrieved from reference TRBV25-1 and TRBJ1-1, is EADIYQTPRYLVIGTGKKITLECSQTMGHDKMYWYQQDPGMELHLIHYSYGVNSTEKGDLSSESTVSRIRTEHFPLTLESARPSHTSQYLCASSSNPRGETFFGQGTRLTVV.